The next 30 T cell receptor beta chains were all read from a single sample in a study of spatial heterogeneity in lung cancer (dated by TCRdb to the late 2010s). Per the publication, the time point label means: sample taken at primary tumor resection. The protocol used for the library was 5' RACE. Sequencing was carried out with a NextSeq 500. TCRdb reran the public reads through fastp at Q25 and MiXCR, keeping productive beta chains. For every CDR3 protein sequence, its rows merge into one entry that carries the most common genes and DNA. Here the sample has 30,000 to 40,000 distinct CDR3 sequences; just over 3% occur a single time. The ten largest clones add up to roughly 34% of the sample. Sequencing used normal lung tissue next to the tumor, obtained at surgery. The receptors were gathered from a male donor with early-stage non-small cell lung cancer.

This clonotype was picked up many times. The chain recombines TRBV27 with TRBJ2-1, with 10 bases matching TRBD2. After removal of 8 bases from V and 1 base from J, the junction contained 8 bases not matched to a gene. Germline CDR1 and CDR2: MNHEY and SMNVEV (reference sequence). This CDR3 has 16 residues. CDR3 DNA: TGTGCCAGCCGGTCCTTAGCGGGGGGATCCTACAATGAGCAGTTCTTC. Protein sequence: CASRSLAGGSYNEQFF.

This clonotype has at least ten counts. The chain is built from TRBV12-3 or TRBV12-4 and TRBJ1-2, with a tentative D call TRBD1 (6 bases). CDR3 length equals 13 residues. Trimming took off 7 bases at V and 6 bases at J, with 15 bases between the two ends. The CDR3 coding sequence is TGTGCCAGCAAGAGGAACAGGGAAGATGGCTACACCTTC. Amino acids: CASKRNREDGYTF.

This clonotype was observed at least ten times. The rearrangement joins TRBV6-5 to TRBJ1-2; unclear D gene. V was clipped by 5 bases and J by 0 bases, with 13 bases between them. Looked up from germline, CDR1 is MNHEY and CDR2 is SVGAGI. This CDR3 contains 15 residues. The CDR3 spells CASSMGTSANYGYTF. CDR3 nucleotide sequence: TGTGCCAGCAGTATGGGCACCAGCGCTAACTATGGCTACACCTTC.

By sample fraction, this clonotype is medium-sized. This sequence joins TRBV28 and TRBJ1-2, with D possibly matching TRBD1 (6 bases). Trimming pared 2 bases from V and 6 bases from J, leaving 16 bases between. Germline-derived CDR1 and CDR2 are MDHEN and SYDVKM. This CDR3 has 15 amino acids. The CDR3 sequence is CASSLMDRPIDGYTF. In DNA form, the CDR3 reads TGTGCCAGCAGTTTAATGGACAGACCTATTGATGGCTACACCTTC.

In its sample, this clonotype was seen many times. The chain employs TRBV28 and TRBJ1-4; the D is unclear. Trimming removed 6 bases from V and 7 bases from J, with 15 bases in between. The CDR3 is 14 amino acids. The germline V gene encodes CDR1 MDHEN and CDR2 SYDVKM. The DNA of the CDR3 is TGTGCCAGCAGCCCTTTCCGGGGTCGTGAAAAACTGTTTTTT. Translated, it gives CASSPFRGREKLFF.

The sample holds many counts of this clonotype. The chain uses TRBV10-3 and TRBJ2-5, with 8 bases lining up with TRBD2. CDR3 size: 15 residues. V trimming: 4 bases; J trimming: 2 bases; junction bases outside the gene matches: 6. Looked up from germline, CDR1 is ENHRY and CDR2 is SYGVKD. The CDR3: CAISVGGGPQETQYF. CDR3 sequence (DNA): TGTGCCATCAGTGTTGGCGGGGGGCCTCAAGAGACCCAGTACTTC.

This clonotype came up many times. This sequence joins TRBV28 and TRBJ1-1; 7 positions match TRBD1. CDR1 is MDHEN and CDR2 is SYDVKM in the germline V gene. V lost 1 base to trimming and J lost 4 bases; unmatched junction nucleotides: 9. CDR3 length: 16 amino acids. Written as DNA, the CDR3 is TGTGCCAGCAGTTTATCCACCGACAGGGTGGGCACTGAAGCTTTCTTT. Its protein is CASSLSTDRVGTEAFF.

At least ten counts were recorded for this clonotype. This sequence joins TRBV15 and TRBJ1-2; D gene unclear. V was cut by 0 bases and J by 0 bases, with 11 bases left in between. This CDR3 region has 16 residues. Per germline, CDR1 LNHNV and CDR2 YYDKDF (reference sequence). CDR3 sequence (DNA): TGTGCCACCAGCAGAGATTCACAGAATACTAACTATGGCTACACCTTC. Protein product: CATSRDSQNTNYGYTF.

This clonotype was observed many times. This chain connects TRBV5-1 to TRBJ2-3, with 8 nucleotides matching TRBD2. Germline V gives CDR1 SGHRS, CDR2 YFSETQ. Trimming removed 0 bases from V and 4 bases from J; junction bases left unmatched: 10. The CDR3 runs to 17 residues. The DNA for the CDR3 is TGCGCCAGCAGCTTGGAGGTGGCGGGGGGACCCTCAGATACGCAGTATTTT. It specifies CASSLEVAGGPSDTQYF.

This clonotype has a count of ten or more. The chain combines TRBV5-1 with TRBJ2-7; perhaps TRBD2 as D (6 bases). CDR3 length equals 15 residues. V lost 0 bases, J lost 4 bases, and 14 bases lay in between. CDR1 is SGHRS and CDR2 is YFSETQ in the germline V gene. CDR3 nucleotides: TGCGCCAGCAGCTTGGGCGGGGACGGAGGTTACGAGCAGTACTTC. Translated: CASSLGGDGGYEQYF.

The table lists this clonotype with many counts. The V gene is TRBV29-1, the J gene TRBJ2-3; tentatively, D is TRBD2 (6 bases). The length of the CDR3 is 15 residues. The ends were cut back, 3 bases at V and 5 bases at J, with 18 bases in the middle. CDR1 SQVTM and CDR2 ANQGSEA come from the germline V gene. CDR3 protein: CSVDSDGAGGDTQYF. The CDR3 region has the DNA TGCAGCGTTGACTCGGACGGGGCCGGGGGAGATACGCAGTATTTT.

V usage is TRBV15 and J usage is TRBJ2-1; TRBD2 agrees at 8 bases. The J segment lost 7 bases and the V segment lost 0 bases, leaving 14 bases of the junction unmatched. The germline CDR1 and CDR2 sequences are LNHNV and YYDKDF (reference sequence). This CDR3 is 18 amino acids long. The CDR3 here is CATSREAGDVSGRNEQFF. CDR3 DNA sequence: TGTGCCACCAGCAGAGAAGCGGGAGACGTTTCGGGTCGGAATGAGCAGTTCTTC.

This clonotype was seen at least ten times. This CDR3 is CASSSSHQTVTSRSPLHF. Here the CDR3 DNA reads TGTGCCAGCAGTTCGAGCCACCAAACAGTGACTTCAAGATCACCCCTCCACTTT. The rearrangement uses TRBV6-2 or TRBV6-3 and TRBJ1-6; D unclear. Trimming removed 4 bases from V and 10 bases from J, with 26 bases in between. Germline V gene data show CDR1 as MNHEY and CDR2 as SVGEGT. The CDR3 covers 18 residues.

This clonotype was counted many times. The chain recombines TRBV28 with TRBJ2-7; D may be TRBD1 or TRBD2 (5 bases each). The CDR3 spans 13 residues. V lost 3 bases and J lost 4, with 10 bases in between. In germline, CDR1 is MDHEN, CDR2 SYDVKM. CDR3 nucleotides: TGTGCCAGCAGTTTTTCGGGACGGTACGAGCAGTACTTC. This translates into CASSFSGRYEQYF.

This clonotype has a count of ten or more. The chain employs TRBV3-1 and TRBJ1-2; D might be TRBD1 (6 bases). CDR1 LGHDT and CDR2 YNNKEL come from the germline V gene (reference sequence). There are 14 residues in the CDR3. The V end was cut by 1 base, the J end by 6 bases, with 12 bases between. As DNA, the CDR3 is TGTGCCAGCAGCCAAGTGACAGGAGTTGATGGCTACACCTTC. Translating it yields CASSQVTGVDGYTF.

There are many counts of this clonotype. The chain joins TRBV20-1 to TRBJ2-1; 8 bases are shared with TRBD2. Germline V CDR1 and CDR2: DFQATT, SNEGSKA (reference sequence). The V gene end was trimmed by 5 bases and the J gene end by 8 bases; junction bases not matched to a gene: 14. The CDR3 is 15 residues long. The CDR3, as DNA: TGCAGTGCTGACCACGTAGCGGGGTCGAGCGATGAGCAGTTCTTC. Its protein product is CSADHVAGSSDEQFF.

This clonotype appeared a few times. The rearrangement joins TRBV28 to TRBJ2-4; D possibly corresponds to TRBD2 (6 bases). Looked up from germline, CDR1 is MDHEN and CDR2 is SYDVKM. The CDR3 contains 16 residues. V shed 6 bases and J shed 0 bases, with 15 bases lying between them. The CDR3 is CASRLAPDGAKNIQYF. CDR3 coding DNA: TGTGCCAGCAGGCTAGCGCCCGACGGAGCCAAAAACATTCAGTACTTC.

This clonotype turned up a few times. The CDR3 DNA follows: TGTGCCAGCAGAAGGGATCCTAGCGGGGGCACAGATACGCAGTATTTT. Translating it yields CASRRDPSGGTDTQYF. The chain is built from TRBV6-5 and TRBJ2-3; 9 bases match TRBD2. The junction had 8 bases not matched to a gene; V was cut back by 6 bases and J by 1 base. This CDR3 comprises 16 residues. Germline CDR1 is MNHEY and CDR2 is SVGAGI.

This clonotype appeared a few times. The V and J genes are TRBV27 and TRBJ2-1, with a weak D call TRBD1 (5 bases). CDR1 is MNHEY, CDR2 SMNVEV, per germline (reference sequence). Trimming removed 4 bases at V and 7 bases at J, with 14 bases between. CDR3 length: 14 amino acids. The CDR3 DNA reads TGTGCCAGCAGTTCGCCGGACACATTTAATGAGCAGTTCTTC. This encodes CASSSPDTFNEQFF.

This clonotype was counted many times. The chain carries TRBV18 and TRBJ2-5; maybe TRBD1 (5 bases). This CDR3 region has 14 residues. CDR1 is KGHSH, CDR2 LQKENI, per germline. Trimming removed 3 bases at V and 5 bases at J, with 13 bases between. In nucleotides, the CDR3 is TGTGCCAGCTCACCGGGGCCCAGCGCCGAGACCCAGTACTTC. As protein: CASSPGPSAETQYF.

A word on this clonotype: This may be a read error: a much more frequent sequence differs by one nucleotide. The J gene is TRBJ2-7, the V gene TRBV5-1; D might be TRBD1 (6 bases). The ends were cut back, 0 bases at V and 6 bases at J, with 13 bases in the middle. This CDR3 spans 14 amino acids. Per the germline V gene, CDR1 is SGHRS and CDR2 is YFSETQ. DNA for the CDR3: TGCGCCAGCAGCTTGGTAGGGGGACCGCTCGAGCAGTACTTC. It specifies CASSLVGGPLEQYF.

This clonotype was seen ten or more times. J is TRBJ1-4 and V is TRBV7-8; D ambiguous. CDR3 length: 16 residues. Looked up from germline, CDR1 is SGHVS and CDR2 is FQNEAQ. V was pared by 3 bases and J by 0 bases, with 11 bases between. This CDR3 reads CASSLRSFATNEKLFF. The CDR3 region has the DNA TGTGCCAGCAGCTTGCGCAGCTTTGCAACTAATGAAAAACTGTTTTTT.

This clonotype showed up many times. The chain links TRBV11-1 to TRBJ2-7, with 10 bases identical to TRBD2. V shed 3 bases and J 3 bases; nucleotides not matched to a gene: 14. The CDR3 runs to 18 residues. Per germline, CDR1 SGHAT and CDR2 FQDESV (reference sequence). The CDR3 sequence: CASSFPSKGLAVNYEQYF. DNA of the CDR3: TGTGCCAGCAGCTTCCCTTCCAAAGGACTAGCGGTGAACTACGAGCAGTACTTC.

This clonotype was counted at least ten times. The chain is built from TRBV3-1 and TRBJ2-2; no clear D. V dropped 1 base and J dropped 1 base, with 7 bases sitting between them. The CDR3 has 15 residues. The germline V gene encodes CDR1 LGHDT and CDR2 YNNKEL (reference sequence). DNA for the CDR3: TGTGCCAGCAGCCAAGGATGGCTGAACACCGGGGAGCTGTTTTTT. It yields the protein CASSQGWLNTGELFF. The full variable domain, with the rest looked up from reference TRBV3-1 and TRBJ2-2, is DTAVSQTPKYLVTQMGNDKSIKCEQNLGHDTMYWYKQDSKKFLKIMFSYNNKELIINETVPNRFSPKSPDKAHLNLHINSLELGDSAVYFCASSQGWLNTGELFFGEGSRLTVL.

This clonotype was counted at least ten times. V is TRBV7-2 and J is TRBJ1-6; tentative D call: TRBD1 (5 bases). V lost 1 base, J lost 10 bases, and 17 bases lay in between. The CDR3 extends over 16 amino acids. CDR1 is SGHTA, CDR2 FQGNSA, per germline. CDR3 in amino acids: CASSLVPGGSGSPLHF. CDR3 coding DNA: TGTGCCAGCAGCTTAGTCCCGGGAGGGTCAGGGTCACCCCTCCACTTT.

This clonotype was seen repeatedly, ten times or more. This chain uses TRBV6-4 with TRBJ1-1; the D is unclear. Trimming removed 4 bases from V and 4 bases from J, with 10 bases in between. The CDR3 sequence is 13 residues long. CDR1 is MRHNA and CDR2 is SNTAGT in the germline V gene. CDR3 residues: CASSVEESTEAFF. CDR3 nucleotide sequence: TGTGCCAGCAGTGTGGAGGAGAGCACTGAAGCTTTCTTT.

To note about this clonotype: Mismatch with germline at one junction end may stem from a read error. The chain uses TRBV12-3 or TRBV12-4 and TRBJ1-1, with D perhaps TRBD1 (6 bases). The CDR3 extends over 12 amino acids. The CDR3 coding sequence is TGTGCCAGCCGTTTGGAGGACAGTGAAGCTTTCTTT. Amino acid sequence: CASRLEDSEAFF.

At least ten counts were recorded for this clonotype. The J gene is TRBJ2-1, the V gene TRBV18, with 10 bases identical to TRBD1. This CDR3 contains 14 residues. CDR1 KGHSH and CDR2 LQKENI come from the germline V gene. V gave up 1 base and J gave up 9 bases; unmatched junction bases: 3. CDR3 sequence reads: CASSPLGQGVEQFF. DNA of the CDR3: TGTGCCAGCTCACCACTCGGACAGGGGGTTGAGCAGTTCTTC.

This clonotype was detected many times. This sequence joins TRBV28 and TRBJ1-2, with D perhaps matching TRBD1 (6 bases). The CDR3 extends over 13 amino acids. V was cut by 4 bases and J by 8 bases, with 14 bases left in between. Germline V CDR1 and CDR2: MDHEN, SYDVKM. The CDR3 DNA follows: TGTGCCAGCAGTTCCACAGGGAGAGTCGGCTACACCTTC. This sequence encodes CASSSTGRVGYTF.

This clonotype was observed at least ten times. The chain carries TRBV11-2 and TRBJ2-1; no firm D call. The length of the CDR3 is 16 residues. V was clipped by 3 bases and J by 4 bases, with 16 bases between them. Germline CDR1 and CDR2: SGHAT and FQNNGV. CDR3 protein: CASSFLELALYNEQFF. Written as DNA, the CDR3 is TGTGCCAGCAGCTTTCTCGAACTGGCACTATACAATGAGCAGTTCTTC.